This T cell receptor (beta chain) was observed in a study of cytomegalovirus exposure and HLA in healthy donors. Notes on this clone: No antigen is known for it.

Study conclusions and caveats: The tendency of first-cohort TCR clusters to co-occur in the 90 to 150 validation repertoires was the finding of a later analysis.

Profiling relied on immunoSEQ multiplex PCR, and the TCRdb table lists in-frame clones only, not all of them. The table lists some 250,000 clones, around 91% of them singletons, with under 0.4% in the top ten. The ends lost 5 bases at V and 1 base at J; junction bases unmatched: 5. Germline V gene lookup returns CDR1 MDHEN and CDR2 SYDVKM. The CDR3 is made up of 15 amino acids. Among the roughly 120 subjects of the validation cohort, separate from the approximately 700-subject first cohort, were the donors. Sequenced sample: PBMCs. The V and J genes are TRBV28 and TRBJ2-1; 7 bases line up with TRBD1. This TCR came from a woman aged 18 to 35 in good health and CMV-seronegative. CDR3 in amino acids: CASSPPTGSYNEQFF. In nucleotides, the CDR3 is TGTGCCAGCAGTCCCCCGACAGGGTCCTACAATGAGCAGTTCTTC.